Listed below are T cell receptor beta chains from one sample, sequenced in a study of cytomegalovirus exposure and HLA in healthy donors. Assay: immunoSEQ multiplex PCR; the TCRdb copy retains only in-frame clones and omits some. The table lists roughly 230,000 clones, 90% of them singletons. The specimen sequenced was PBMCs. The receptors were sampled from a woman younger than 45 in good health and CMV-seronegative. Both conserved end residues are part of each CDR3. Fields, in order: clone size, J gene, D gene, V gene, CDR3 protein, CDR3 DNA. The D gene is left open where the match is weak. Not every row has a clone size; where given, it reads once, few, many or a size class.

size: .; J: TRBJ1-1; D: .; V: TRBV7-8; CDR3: CASSLGIGRTNTEAFF; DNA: TGTGCCAGCAGCTTAGGAATTGGCAGAACGAACACTGAAGCTTTCTTT
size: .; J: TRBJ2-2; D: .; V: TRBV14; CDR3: CASSQALSGELFF; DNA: TGTGCCAGCAGCCAAGCCTTGAGCGGGGAGCTGTTTTTT
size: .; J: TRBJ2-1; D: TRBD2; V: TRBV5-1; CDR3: CASSLAMRETWYEQFF; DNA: TGCGCCAGCAGCTTGGCCATGCGGGAGACTTGGTATGAGCAGTTCTTC
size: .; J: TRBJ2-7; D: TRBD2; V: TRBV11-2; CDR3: CASSLRGLAGDEQYF; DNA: TGTGCCAGCAGCTTACGGGGACTAGCGGGCGACGAGCAGTACTTC
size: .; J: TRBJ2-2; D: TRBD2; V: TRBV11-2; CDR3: CASSFPGTSGRAGTGELFF; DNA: TGTGCCAGCAGCTTCCCCGGGACTAGCGGGAGGGCCGGCACCGGGGAGCTGTTTTTT
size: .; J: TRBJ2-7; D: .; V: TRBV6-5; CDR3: CASSYLATGSSYEQYF; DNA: TGTGCCAGCAGTTATTTGGCAACAGGGAGCTCCTACGAGCAGTACTTC
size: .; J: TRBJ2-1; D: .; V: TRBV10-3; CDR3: CAISDGVLGSNEQFF; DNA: TGTGCCATCAGTGATGGAGTTTTAGGTAGCAATGAGCAGTTCTTC
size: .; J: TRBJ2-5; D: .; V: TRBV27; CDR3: CASSLVGYQETQYF; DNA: TGTGCCAGCAGTTTAGTCGGCTACCAAGAGACCCAGTACTTC
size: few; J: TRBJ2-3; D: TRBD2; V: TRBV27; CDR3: CASSLLLAGGPDTQYF; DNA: TGTGCCAGCAGTTTATTACTAGCGGGAGGGCCAGATACGCAGTATTTT
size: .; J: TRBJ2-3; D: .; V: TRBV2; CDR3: CASSEAGTRSTDTQYF; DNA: TGTGCCAGCAGTGAAGCGGGGACTCGTAGCACAGATACGCAGTATTTT
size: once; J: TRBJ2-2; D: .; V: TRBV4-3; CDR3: CASSQERFTGELFF; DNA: TGCGCCAGCAGCCAAGAGAGGTTTACCGGGGAGCTGTTTTTT
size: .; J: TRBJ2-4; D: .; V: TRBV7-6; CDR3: CASSLGEGWTAAKYF; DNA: TGTGCCAGCAGCTTAGGGGAGGGATGGACAGCAGCAAAGTACTTC
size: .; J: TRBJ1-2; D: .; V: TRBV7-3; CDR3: CASSDGQPGYTF; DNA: TGTGCCAGCAGCGATGGACAGCCTGGCTACACCTTC
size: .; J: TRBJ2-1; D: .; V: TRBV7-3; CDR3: CASSPGRRRGEQFF; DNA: TGTGCCAGCAGCCCTGGGAGGCGTAGGGGAGAGCAGTTCTTC
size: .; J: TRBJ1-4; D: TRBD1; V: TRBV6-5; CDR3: CASSYRGTGNEKLFF; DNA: TGTGCCAGCAGTTACAGGGGGACAGGGAATGAAAAACTGTTTTTT
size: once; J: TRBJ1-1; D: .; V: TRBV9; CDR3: CASSVVLGTTEAFF; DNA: TGTGCCAGCAGCGTAGTGTTAGGGACGACTGAAGCTTTCTTT
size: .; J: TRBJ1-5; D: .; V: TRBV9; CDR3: CASSPAGGNQPQHF; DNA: TGTGCCAGCAGCCCAGCCGGAGGCAATCAGCCCCAGCATTTT
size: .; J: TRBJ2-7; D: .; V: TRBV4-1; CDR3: CASSQGTRGYEQYF; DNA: TGCGCCAGCAGCCAAGGAACCCGGGGCTACGAGCAGTACTTC
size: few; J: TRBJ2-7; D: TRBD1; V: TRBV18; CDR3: CASSPGQGAEQYF; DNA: TGTGCCAGCTCACCCGGACAGGGGGCCGAGCAGTACTTC
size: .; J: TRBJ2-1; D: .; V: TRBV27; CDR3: CASSFLRNYNEQFF; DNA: TGTGCCAGCAGTTTTCTTCGGAACTACAATGAGCAGTTCTTC
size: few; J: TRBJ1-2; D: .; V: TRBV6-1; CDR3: CASSEAWTAENGYTF; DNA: TGTGCCAGCAGTGAAGCCTGGACAGCCGAAAATGGCTACACCTTC
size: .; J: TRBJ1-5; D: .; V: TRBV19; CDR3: CASSIVRGTNPQPQHF; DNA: TGTGCCAGTAGTATAGTAAGGGGGACTAACCCTCAGCCCCAGCATTTT
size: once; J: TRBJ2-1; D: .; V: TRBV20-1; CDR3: CSPRVLGQFF; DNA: TGCAGTCCCAGGGTTCTAGGGCAGTTCTTC
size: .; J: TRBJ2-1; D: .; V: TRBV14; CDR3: CASSQDHWAVGEQFF; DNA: TGTGCCAGCAGCCAAGATCATTGGGCTGTGGGTGAGCAGTTCTTC
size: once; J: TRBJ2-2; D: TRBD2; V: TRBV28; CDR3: CASSFSPLAGSTGELFF; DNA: TGTGCCAGCAGTTTCTCCCCTTTAGCGGGAAGCACCGGGGAGCTGTTTTTT
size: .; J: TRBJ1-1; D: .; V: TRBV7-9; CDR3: CASRAGGDTEAFF; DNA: TGTGCCAGCAGGGCCGGAGGGGACACTGAAGCTTTCTTT
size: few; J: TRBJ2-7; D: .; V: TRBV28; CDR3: CASSVVVRRYEQYF; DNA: TGTGCCAGCAGCGTAGTGGTACGACGGTACGAGCAGTACTTC
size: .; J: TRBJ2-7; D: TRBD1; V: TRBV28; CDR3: CASSLSTGEREQYF; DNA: TGTGCCAGCAGTTTATCGACAGGGGAGCGCGAGCAGTACTTC
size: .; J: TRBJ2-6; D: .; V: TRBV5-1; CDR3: CASTPGGGANVLTF; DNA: TGCGCCAGCACCCCCGGGGGCGGGGCCAACGTCCTGACTTTC
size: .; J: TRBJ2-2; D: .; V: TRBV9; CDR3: CASSVVGTGELFF; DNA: TGTGCCAGCAGCGTAGTGGGTACCGGGGAGCTGTTTTTT
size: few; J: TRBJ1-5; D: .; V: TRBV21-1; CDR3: CASPPGPRNSNQPQHF; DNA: TGTGCCAGCCCACCGGGCCCTCGGAACAGCAATCAGCCCCAGCATTTT
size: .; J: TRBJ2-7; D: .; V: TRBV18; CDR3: CASSVQDSYEQYF; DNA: TGTGCCAGCTCAGTACAGGACTCCTACGAGCAGTACTTC
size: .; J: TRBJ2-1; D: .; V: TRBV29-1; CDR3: CSVGGTQYNEQFF; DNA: TGCAGCGTTGGTGGGACACAATACAATGAGCAGTTCTTC
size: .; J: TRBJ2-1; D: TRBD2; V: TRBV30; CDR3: CAWSYGVSGRYNEQFF; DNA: TGTGCCTGGAGTTATGGAGTTAGCGGGAGATACAATGAGCAGTTCTTC
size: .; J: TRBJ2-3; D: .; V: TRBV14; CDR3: CASSQPGDTQYF; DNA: TGTGCCAGCAGCCAACCGGGGGATACGCAGTATTTT
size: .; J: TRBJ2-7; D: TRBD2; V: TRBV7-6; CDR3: CASSLEAGGIYEQYF; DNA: TGTGCCAGCAGCTTAGAAGCGGGAGGTATCTACGAGCAGTACTTC
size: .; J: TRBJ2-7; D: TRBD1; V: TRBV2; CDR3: CASSGGTGVYEQYF; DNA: TGTGCCAGCAGTGGCGGGACAGGGGTCTACGAGCAGTACTTC
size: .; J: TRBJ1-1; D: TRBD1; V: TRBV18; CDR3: CASSPRRDREVGEAFF; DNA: TGTGCCAGCTCACCGCGCCGGGACAGGGAGGTGGGTGAAGCTTTCTTT
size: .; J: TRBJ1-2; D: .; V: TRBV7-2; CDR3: CASSLASLNYGYTF; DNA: TGTGCCAGCAGCTTAGCTAGTCTTAACTATGGCTACACCTTC
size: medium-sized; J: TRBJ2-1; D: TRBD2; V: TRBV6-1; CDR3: CASRITSETYNEQFF; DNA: TGTGCCAGCCGGATTACTAGCGAAACGTACAATGAGCAGTTCTTC
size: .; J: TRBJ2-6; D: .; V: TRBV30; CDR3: CAWRTTGANVLTF; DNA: TGTGCCTGGAGAACCACTGGGGCCAACGTCCTGACTTTC
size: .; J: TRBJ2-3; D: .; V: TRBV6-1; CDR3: CASSGADTQYF; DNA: TGTGCCAGCAGTGGGGCAGATACGCAGTATTTT
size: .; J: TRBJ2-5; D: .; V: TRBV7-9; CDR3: CASSSDGETQYF; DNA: TGTGCCAGCAGCTCCGATGGGGAGACCCAGTACTTC
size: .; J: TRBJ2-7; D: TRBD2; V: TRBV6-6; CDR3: CASSQTSGTLYEQYF; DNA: TGTGCCAGCAGTCAGACTAGCGGGACCCTTTACGAGCAGTACTTC
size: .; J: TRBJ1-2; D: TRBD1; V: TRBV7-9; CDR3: CASSLGQDYGYTF; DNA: TGTGCCAGCAGCTTGGGACAGGACTATGGCTACACCTTC
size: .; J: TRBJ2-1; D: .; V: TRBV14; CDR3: CASSPEALYNEQFF; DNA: TGTGCCAGCAGCCCAGAAGCCTTATACAATGAGCAGTTCTTC
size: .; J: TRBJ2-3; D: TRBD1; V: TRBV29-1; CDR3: CSADLGQGVGTQYF; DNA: TGCAGCGCTGATTTAGGACAGGGGGTTGGTACGCAGTATTTT
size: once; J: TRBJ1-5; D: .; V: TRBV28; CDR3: CASSLSGVSNQPQHF; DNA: TGTGCCAGCAGTTTATCCGGGGTCTCCAATCAGCCCCAGCATTTT
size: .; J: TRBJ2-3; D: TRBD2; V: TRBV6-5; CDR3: CASSSLLAGVDTQYF; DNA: TGTGCCAGCAGTAGCCTCCTAGCGGGAGTTGATACGCAGTATTTT
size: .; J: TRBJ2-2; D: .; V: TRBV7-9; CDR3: CASSGERTGELFF; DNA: TGTGCCAGCAGCGGGGAGCGGACCGGGGAACTGTTTTTT
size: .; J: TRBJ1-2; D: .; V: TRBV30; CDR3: CAWEQQGLKGYTF; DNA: TGTGCCTGGGAACAACAGGGCTTAAAGGGCTACACCTTC
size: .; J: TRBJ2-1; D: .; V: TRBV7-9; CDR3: CASSPSGLPHNEQFF; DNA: TGTGCCAGCAGTCCCTCCGGGCTCCCCCACAATGAGCAGTTCTTC
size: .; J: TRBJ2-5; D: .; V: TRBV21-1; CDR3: CASSRVVRETQYF; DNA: TGTGCCAGCAGCAGGGTAGTACGGGAGACCCAGTACTTC
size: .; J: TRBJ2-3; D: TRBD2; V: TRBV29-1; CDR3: CSTVGGIAGSTDTQYF; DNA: TGCAGCACCGTTGGGGGGATAGCGGGAAGCACAGATACGCAGTATTTT
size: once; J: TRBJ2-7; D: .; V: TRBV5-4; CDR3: CASSLIGQIYEQYF; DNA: TGTGCCAGCAGCTTGATCGGACAAATCTACGAGCAGTACTTC
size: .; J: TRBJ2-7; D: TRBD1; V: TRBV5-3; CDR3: CARSISPGQGAKSAHRGLRGQYF; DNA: TGTGCCAGAAGCATCAGTCCGGGACAGGGGGCTAAATCGGCCCACCGGGGATTACGAGGGCAGTACTTC
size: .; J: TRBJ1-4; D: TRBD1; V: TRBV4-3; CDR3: CASSQGTGNEKLFF; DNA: TGCGCCAGCAGCCAGGGGACAGGGAATGAAAAACTGTTTTTT
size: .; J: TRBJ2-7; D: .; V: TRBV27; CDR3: CASSPQSSYEQYF; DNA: TGTGCCAGCAGCCCCCAGTCCTCCTACGAGCAGTACTTC
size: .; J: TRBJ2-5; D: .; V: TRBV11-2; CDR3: CASSLGPFQETQYF; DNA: TGTGCCAGCAGCTTAGGACCCTTCCAAGAGACCCAGTACTTC